The clone carrying this T cell receptor beta chain has only a few counts. Its antigen is currently unknown. Assay used: immunoSEQ multiplex PCR; TCRdb lists only in-frame clones, some missing. The sample carries 150,000 to 200,000 clones, around 90% recorded once. This sample was taken from a study of T cell responses to AZD1222 COVID-19 vaccine. Study-wide results and caveats: Spike was spanned by vaccine-associated CD4 TCRs, which were dominant at 160-218 and 743-854. Samples come after the peak T cell response, not at day 14. Among spike-specific TCRs, nearly half reportedly target unmutated variant regions. Two AZD1222 administrations were followed by greater Spike-specific TCR breadth and depth.

CDR1 is SGHRS, CDR2 YFSETQ, per germline. This CDR3 is built from 14 residues. The germline V and J ends were trimmed by 4 bases and 3 bases, with 14 bases remaining between them. The clonotype comes from an adult who received the AZD1222 COVID-19 vaccine. This sequence joins TRBV5-1 and TRBJ2-7; D is possibly TRBD1 or TRBD2 (5 bases each). The source material was peripheral blood, sampled 28 days after the second AZD1222 dose. CDR3 sequence: CASSRSGTYYEQYF. The DNA of the CDR3 is TGCGCCAGCAGCCGATCCGGGACCTACTACGAGCAGTACTTC. The full variable domain, in which reference TRBV5-1 and TRBJ2-7 provide the parts outside the CDR3, is KAGVTQTPRYLIKTRGQQVTLSCSPISGHRSVSWYQQTPGQGLQFLFEYFSETQRNKGNFPGRFSGRQFSNSRSEMNVSTLELGDSALYLCASSRSGTYYEQYFGPGTRLTVT.